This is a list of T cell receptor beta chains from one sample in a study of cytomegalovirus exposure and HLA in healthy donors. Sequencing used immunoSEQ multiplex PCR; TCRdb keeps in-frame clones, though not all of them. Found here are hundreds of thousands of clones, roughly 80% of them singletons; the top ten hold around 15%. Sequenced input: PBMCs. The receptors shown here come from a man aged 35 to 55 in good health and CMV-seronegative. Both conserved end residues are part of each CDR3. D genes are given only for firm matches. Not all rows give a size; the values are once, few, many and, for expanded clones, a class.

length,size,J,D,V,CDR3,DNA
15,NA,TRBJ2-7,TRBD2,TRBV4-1,CASSHPSGLAAEQYF,TGCGCCAGCAGCCATCCCTCGGGGCTAGCGGCCGAGCAGTACTTC
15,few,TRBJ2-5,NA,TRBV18,CASSPQTGRQETQYF,TGTGCCAGCTCCCCCCAAACAGGGCGGCAAGAGACCCAGTACTTC
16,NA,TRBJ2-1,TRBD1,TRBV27,CASSRKQGSSYNEQFF,TGTGCCAGCAGTCGAAAACAGGGGAGCTCCTACAATGAGCAGTTCTTC
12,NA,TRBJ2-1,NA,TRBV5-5,CASSFTGNEQFF,TGTGCCAGCAGCTTCACAGGGAATGAGCAGTTCTTC
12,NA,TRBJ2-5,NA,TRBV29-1,CSAEGLGETQYF,TGCAGCGCCGAGGGATTAGGGGAGACCCAGTACTTC
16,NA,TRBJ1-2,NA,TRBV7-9,CSSSLNLRGGRYGYTF,TGTTCCAGCAGCTTAAATTTGAGGGGAGGACGATATGGCTACACCTTC
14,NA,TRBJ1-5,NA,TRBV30,CAWSVQAGRQPQHF,TGTGCCTGGAGTGTACAGGCAGGGCGGCAGCCCCAGCATTTT
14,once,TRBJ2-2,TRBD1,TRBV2,CASSATGVPGELFF,TGTGCCAGCAGTGCGACAGGGGTCCCCGGGGAGCTGTTTTTT
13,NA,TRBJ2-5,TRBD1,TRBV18,CASSRGQQETQYF,TGTGCCAGCTCACGGGGACAGCAAGAGACCCAGTACTTC
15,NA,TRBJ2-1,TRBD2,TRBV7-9,CSSRSPGLAFLEQFF,TGTTCCAGCAGGAGTCCGGGACTAGCGTTCTTAGAGCAGTTCTTC
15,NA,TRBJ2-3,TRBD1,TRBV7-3,CASSLIGQGTDTQYF,TGTGCCAGCAGCTTAATAGGACAGGGCACAGATACGCAGTATTTT
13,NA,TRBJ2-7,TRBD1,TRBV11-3,CASSLTGDGEQYF,TGTGCCAGCAGCTTAACAGGGGACGGCGAGCAGTACTTC
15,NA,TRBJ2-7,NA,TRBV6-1,CAALTPTGTAYEQYF,TGTGCCGCGCTAACTCCTACAGGAACCGCCTACGAGCAGTACTTC
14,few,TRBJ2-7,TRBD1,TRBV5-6,CASSLRQGMNEQYF,TGTGCCAGCAGCTTGAGACAGGGAATGAACGAGCAGTACTTC
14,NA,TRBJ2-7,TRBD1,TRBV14,CASSQRQGRYEQYF,TGTGCCAGCAGCCAACGACAGGGACGCTACGAGCAGTACTTC
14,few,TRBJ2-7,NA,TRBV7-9,CSSSLSTGYYEQYF,TGTTCCAGCAGCTTAAGCACAGGCTACTACGAGCAGTACTTC
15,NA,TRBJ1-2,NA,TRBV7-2,CASSMRPYIRVGYTF,TGTGCCAGCAGCATGCGGCCCTACATCCGGGTTGGCTACACCTTC
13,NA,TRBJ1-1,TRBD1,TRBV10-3,CAIRTGVVTEAFF,TGTGCCATCAGGACAGGGGTGGTCACTGAAGCTTTCTTT
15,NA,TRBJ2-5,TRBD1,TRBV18,CASSPLNRGDETQYF,TGTGCCAGCTCACCACTAAACAGGGGGGATGAGACCCAGTACTTC
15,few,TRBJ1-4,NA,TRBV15,CATSRVLGGIEKLFF,TGTGCCACCAGCAGAGTGTTGGGGGGAATAGAAAAACTGTTTTTT
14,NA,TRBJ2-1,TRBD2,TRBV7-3,CASSPSGGYNEQFF,TGTGCCAGCAGCCCCTCGGGGGGCTACAATGAGCAGTTCTTC
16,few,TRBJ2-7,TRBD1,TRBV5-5,CASSPQVRTGAYEQYF,TGTGCCAGCAGCCCGCAGGTCCGGACAGGGGCCTACGAGCAGTACTTC
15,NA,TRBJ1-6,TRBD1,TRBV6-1,CASSEVSGGNSPLHF,TGTGCCAGCAGTGAAGTGTCAGGGGGGAATTCACCCCTCCACTTT
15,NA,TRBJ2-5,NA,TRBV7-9,CASSLTREPQETQYF,TGTGCCAGCAGCTTAACCCGGGAACCCCAAGAGACCCAGTACTTC
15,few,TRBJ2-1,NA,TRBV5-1,CASSLSGSSYNEQFF,TGCGCCAGCAGTCTTAGCGGAAGCTCCTACAATGAGCAGTTCTTC
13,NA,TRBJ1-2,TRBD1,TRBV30,CAWRGTGASGYTF,TGTGCCTGGAGGGGGACAGGGGCTTCTGGCTACACCTTC
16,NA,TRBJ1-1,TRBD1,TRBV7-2,CASSSPGGASNTEAFF,TGTGCCAGCAGCTCTCCAGGGGGCGCTTCGAACACTGAAGCTTTCTTT
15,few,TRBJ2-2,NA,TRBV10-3,CAIRGQGLNTGELFF,TGTGCCATCAGGGGCCAGGGCCTTAACACCGGGGAGCTGTTTTTT
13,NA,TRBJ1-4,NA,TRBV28,CASSTESPEKLFF,TGTGCCAGCAGTACCGAGAGTCCCGAAAAACTGTTTTTT
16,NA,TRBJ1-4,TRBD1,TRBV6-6,CASGTRGPGNNEKLFF,TGTGCCAGTGGCACCAGGGGGCCAGGGAATAATGAAAAACTGTTTTTT
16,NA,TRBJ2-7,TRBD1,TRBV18,CASSPGPGQGAREQYF,TGTGCCAGCTCACCGGGTCCGGGACAGGGGGCGCGAGAGCAGTACTTC
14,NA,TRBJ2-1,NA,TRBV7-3,CASSQEGHYNEQFF,TGTGCCAGCAGCCAAGAGGGACACTACAATGAGCAGTTCTTC
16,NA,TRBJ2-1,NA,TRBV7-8,CASSQLSVGARSEQFF,TGTGCCAGCAGCCAGCTTTCTGTAGGGGCTAGGAGTGAGCAGTTCTTC
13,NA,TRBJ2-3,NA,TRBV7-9,CASSWVAEDTQYF,TGTGCCAGCAGCTGGGTAGCCGAAGATACGCAGTATTTT
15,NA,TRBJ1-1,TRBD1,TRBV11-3,CASSAHSGGAGEAFF,TGTGCCAGCAGCGCCCATTCAGGGGGTGCGGGTGAAGCTTTCTTT
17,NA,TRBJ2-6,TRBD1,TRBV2,CASSRTGGMAGANVLTF,TGTGCCAGCAGTAGGACAGGGGGCATGGCTGGGGCCAACGTCCTGACTTTC
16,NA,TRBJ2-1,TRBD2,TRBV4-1,CASSQGPAGVGNEQFF,TGCGCCAGCAGCCAAGGTCCAGCGGGAGTGGGCAATGAGCAGTTCTTC
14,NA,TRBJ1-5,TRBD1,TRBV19,CASSLGQGNQPQHF,TGTGCCAGTAGTTTGGGACAGGGCAATCAGCCCCAGCATTTT
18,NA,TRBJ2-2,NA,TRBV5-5,CASSLSLSRTVGTGRLFF,TGTGCCAGCAGCCTGTCCCTGTCCAGGACAGTGGGAACGGGGAGGCTGTTTTTT
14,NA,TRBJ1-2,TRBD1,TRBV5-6,CASSILRGSYGYTF,TGTGCCAGCAGCATTCTCAGGGGGAGCTATGGCTACACCTTC
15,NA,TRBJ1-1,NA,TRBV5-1,CASSSTTGSNTEAFF,TGCGCCAGCAGCTCGACGACAGGATCGAACACTGAAGCTTTCTTT
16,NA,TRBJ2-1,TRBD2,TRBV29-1,CSARTSGGSSYNEQFF,TGCAGCGCCCGGACTAGCGGGGGCTCCTCCTACAATGAGCAGTTCTTC
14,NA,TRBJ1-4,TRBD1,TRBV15,CATSKGGGLQKLFF,TGTGCCACCAGCAAAGGGGGCGGGTTACAAAAACTGTTTTTT
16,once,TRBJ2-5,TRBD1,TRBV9,CASSVEGGARQETQYF,TGTGCCAGCAGCGTAGAAGGGGGCGCGAGGCAAGAGACCCAGTACTTC
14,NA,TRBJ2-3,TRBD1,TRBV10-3,CAIEDRGYTDTQYF,TGTGCCATCGAAGACAGGGGATACACAGATACGCAGTATTTT
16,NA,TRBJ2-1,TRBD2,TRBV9,CASSGSTSGSYNEQFF,TGTGCCAGCAGCGGGTCGACTAGCGGGAGCTACAATGAGCAGTTCTTC
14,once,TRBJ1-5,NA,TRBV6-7,CASPWGGSNQPQHF,TGTGCCAGCCCCTGGGGGGGTAGCAATCAGCCCCAGCATTTT
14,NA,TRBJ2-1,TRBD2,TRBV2,CASSARLADNEQLF,TGTGCCAGCAGCGCTCGACTAGCGGACAATGAGCAGCTCTTC
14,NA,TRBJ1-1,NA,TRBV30,CACQVGGMNTEAFF,TGTGCCTGCCAGGTGGGGGGGATGAACACTGAAGCTTTCTTT
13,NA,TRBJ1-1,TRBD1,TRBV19,CASSDRGGTEAFF,TGTGCCAGTAGCGACAGGGGGGGCACTGAAGCTTTCTTT
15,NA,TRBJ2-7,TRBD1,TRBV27,CASSPNPQGKHEQYF,TGTGCCAGCAGTCCCAATCCACAGGGGAAACACGAGCAGTACTTC
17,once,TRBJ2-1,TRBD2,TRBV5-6,CASSLGLAGVDYNEQFF,TGTGCCAGCAGCTTGGGACTAGCGGGAGTCGACTACAATGAGCAGTTCTTC
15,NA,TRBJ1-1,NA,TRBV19,CASSTRWGDHTEAFF,TGTGCCAGTAGTACAAGATGGGGGGATCACACTGAAGCTTTCTTT
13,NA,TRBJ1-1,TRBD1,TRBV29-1,CSVVRGRDTEAFF,TGCAGCGTTGTCAGGGGGCGAGATACTGAAGCTTTCTTT
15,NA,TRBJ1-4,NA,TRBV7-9,CSSSHSRGTNEKLFF,TGTTCCAGCAGCCACTCCAGGGGAACTAATGAAAAACTGTTTTTT
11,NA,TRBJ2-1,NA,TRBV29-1,CSVRQYNEQFF,TGCAGCGTAAGACAGTACAATGAGCAGTTCTTC
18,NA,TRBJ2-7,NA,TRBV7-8,CASSPGRRGLSSSYEQYF,TGTGCCAGCAGCCCAGGTAGGCGTGGGCTTTCCAGCTCCTACGAGCAGTACTTC
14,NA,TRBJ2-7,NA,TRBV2,CASTGGLTFDEQYF,TGTGCCAGCACCGGGGGACTCACGTTCGACGAGCAGTACTTC